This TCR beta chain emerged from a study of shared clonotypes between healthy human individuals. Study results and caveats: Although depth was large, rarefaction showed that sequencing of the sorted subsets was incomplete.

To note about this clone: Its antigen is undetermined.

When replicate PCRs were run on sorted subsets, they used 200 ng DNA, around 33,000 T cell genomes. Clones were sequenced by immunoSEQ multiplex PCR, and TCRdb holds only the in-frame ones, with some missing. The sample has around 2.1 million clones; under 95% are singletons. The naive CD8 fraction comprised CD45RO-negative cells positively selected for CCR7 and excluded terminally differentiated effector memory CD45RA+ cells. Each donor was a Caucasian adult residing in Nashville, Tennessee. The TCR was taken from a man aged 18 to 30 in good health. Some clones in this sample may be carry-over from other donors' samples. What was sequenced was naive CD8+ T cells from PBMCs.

The CDR3 DNA reads TGTGCCAGCAGCTTCGCCGGGGCAGACAATGAGCAGTTCTTC. Encoded protein: CASSFAGADNEQFF. The chain couples TRBV7-3 to TRBJ2-1; D is possibly TRBD1 or TRBD2 (5 bases each). V dropped 3 bases and J dropped 5 bases, with 11 bases sitting between them. Germline V gene data show CDR1 as SGHTA and CDR2 as FQGTGA. CDR3 size: 14 residues.